Sequencing of this T cell receptor beta chain was carried out in a study of T cell changes during pregnancy in multiple sclerosis. Germline values: CDR1 LNHDA, CDR2 SQIVND (reference sequence). V dropped 0 bases and J dropped 2 bases, with 8 bases sitting between them. The CDR3 extends over 15 amino acids. TCRdb's copy holds only in-frame clones and misses some; the assay was immunoSEQ multiplex PCR. There are about 41,000 clones in the sample; roughly nine tenths occur only once, and approximately 0.61% lies in the top ten. The sequence was collected from a female donor with multiple sclerosis, enrolled in a pregnancy study. The source was CD4+ T cells from peripheral blood mononuclear cells, collected in the first trimester of pregnancy. The chain carries TRBV19 and TRBJ1-5; D uncertain. The CDR3 sequence is CASSIEPRRNQPQHF. The CDR3 nucleotides read TGTGCCAGTAGTATAGAACCCAGGCGCAATCAGCCCCAGCATTTT.